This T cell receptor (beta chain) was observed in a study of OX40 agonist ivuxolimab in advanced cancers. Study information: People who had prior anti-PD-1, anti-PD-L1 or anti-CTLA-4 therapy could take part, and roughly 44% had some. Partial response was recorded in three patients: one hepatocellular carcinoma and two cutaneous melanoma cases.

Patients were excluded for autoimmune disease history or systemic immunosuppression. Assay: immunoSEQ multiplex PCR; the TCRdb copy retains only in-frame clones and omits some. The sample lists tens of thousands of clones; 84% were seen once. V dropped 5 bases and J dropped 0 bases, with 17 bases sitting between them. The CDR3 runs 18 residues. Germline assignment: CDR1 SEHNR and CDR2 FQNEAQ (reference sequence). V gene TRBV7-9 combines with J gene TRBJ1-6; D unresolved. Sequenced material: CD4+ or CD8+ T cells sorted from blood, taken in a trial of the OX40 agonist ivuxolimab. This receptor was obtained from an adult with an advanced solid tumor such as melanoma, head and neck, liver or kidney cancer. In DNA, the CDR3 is TGTGCCAGCAGCCAGGCCCGGACGTCTACCTCCTATAATTCACCCCTCCACTTT. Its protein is CASSQARTSTSYNSPLHF.